The clone carrying this TCR beta chain was counted between two and nine times. This entry is derived from a study of blood T cell repertoires in COVID-19. Profiling relied on immunoSEQ multiplex PCR, and the TCRdb table lists in-frame clones only, not all of them. This table holds about 230,000 clones, 83% found once. From germline, CDR1 is LNHDA and CDR2 SQIVND (reference sequence). V lost 5 bases, J lost 1 base, and 5 bases lay in between. The CDR3 is 13 amino acids. Sequenced material: peripheral blood. This receptor was identified in a woman aged 50 to 65 with acute or convalescent COVID-19. This chain uses TRBV19 with TRBJ1-4; D gene ambiguous. The CDR3 bases are TGTGCCAGTAGTCCAGGAACTAATGAAAAACTGTTTTTT. Its protein product is CASSPGTNEKLFF.